This is a list of T cell receptor beta chains from one sample in a study of blood T cell repertoires in COVID-19. TCRdb's table, derived via immunoSEQ multiplex PCR, lists solely in-frame clones and lacks some. The profile shows 80,000 or so clones, 81% of them singletons. Sequenced material: peripheral blood. Receptors were obtained from a man of 80 years or more with acute or convalescent COVID-19. Each CDR3 is given with its conserved first and last residue. A D gene is named only where the DNA matches it firmly. Clone sizes are given selectively: once, few, many, or a class where the clone is expanded.

D: TRBD1; V: TRBV4-3; J: TRBJ2-2; size: -; DNA: TGCGCCAGCAGCCAAGAGGGACAGGCGCGACTGAACACCGGGGAGCTGTTTTTT; CDR3: CASSQEGQARLNTGELFF
D: -; V: TRBV18; J: TRBJ1-4; size: -; DNA: TGTGCCAGCTCACCTTCGACAGAGTCTAATGAAAAACTGTTTTTT; CDR3: CASSPSTESNEKLFF
D: TRBD2; V: TRBV5-1; J: TRBJ2-1; size: -; DNA: TGCGCCAGCAGCTCTAACTTACTAGCGGGATTCTACAATGAGCAGTTCTTC; CDR3: CASSSNLLAGFYNEQFF
D: -; V: TRBV7-9; J: TRBJ1-1; size: -; DNA: TGTGCCAGCAGCTTACTAGGGCAGGACACGGAAGCTTTCTTT; CDR3: CASSLLGQDTEAFF
D: TRBD1; V: TRBV2; J: TRBJ1-5; size: -; DNA: TGTGCCAGCAGTGAAGGGGACAGGGCCCGCCATTTT; CDR3: CASSEGDRARHF
D: -; V: TRBV19; J: TRBJ2-7; size: -; DNA: TGTGCCAGTAGTCCCCGTCATGGTAGGGGCTACGAGCAGTACTTC; CDR3: CASSPRHGRGYEQYF
D: -; V: TRBV19; J: TRBJ1-6; size: -; DNA: TGTGCCAGCTCCTTGGGAGATTCACCCCTCCACTTT; CDR3: CASSLGDSPLHF
D: TRBD1; V: TRBV28; J: TRBJ1-1; size: -; DNA: TGTGCCGGACAGGGGGCCAGGGAGACTGAAGCTTTCTTT; CDR3: CAGQGARETEAFF
D: TRBD2; V: TRBV19; J: TRBJ2-3; size: once; DNA: TGTGCCGGTAGTAGCGGGAGGGCCGGAGATACGCAGTATTTT; CDR3: CAGSSGRAGDTQYF
D: TRBD1; V: TRBV2; J: TRBJ1-6; size: few; DNA: TGTGCCCAGGGGGAAAGTAATTCACCCCTCCACTTT; CDR3: CAQGESNSPLHF
D: TRBD1; V: TRBV10-1; J: TRBJ2-7; size: -; DNA: TGCGCCAGCAGTCGGACAGGAAACTACGAGCAGTACTTC; CDR3: CASSRTGNYEQYF
D: TRBD1; V: TRBV3-1/TRBV3-2; J: TRBJ1-5; size: -; DNA: TGTGCCAGCAGTTCTGGAAGACAGGGCCGTCAGCCCCAGCATTTT; CDR3: CASSSGRQGRQPQHF
D: TRBD2; V: TRBV11-2; J: TRBJ2-7; size: -; DNA: TGTGCCAGCAGCCACGGGATAGCGGGTACCTACGAGCAGTACTTC; CDR3: CASSHGIAGTYEQYF
D: -; V: TRBV5-1; J: TRBJ1-1; size: few; DNA: TGCGCCAGCAGCTACCCACAGGAAAAGAACACTGAAGCTTTCTTT; CDR3: CASSYPQEKNTEAFF
D: -; V: TRBV19; J: TRBJ2-1; size: -; DNA: TGTGCCAGTAGTTCGAGACAGGAGCAGTTCTTC; CDR3: CASSSRQEQFF
D: -; V: TRBV15; J: TRBJ1-5; size: -; DNA: TGTGCCACCAGCAAAGAGGGCTATAGCAATCAGCCCCAGCATTTT; CDR3: CATSKEGYSNQPQHF
D: TRBD1; V: TRBV5-1; J: TRBJ2-6; size: once; DNA: TGCGCCAGCAGCCGACAGGGTAGCTCTGGGGCCAACGTCCTGACTTTC; CDR3: CASSRQGSSGANVLTF